A selection of T cell receptor beta chains follows, all from one sample in a study of cytomegalovirus exposure and HLA in healthy donors. Only in-frame clones appear in the TCRdb table, and some are missing; sequencing was by immunoSEQ multiplex PCR. The data hold about 88,000 clones, with 85% to 90% observed a single time. Sequencing input: PBMCs. Receptors originate from a man between 18 and 35 years old in good health and CMV-seronegative. Both conserved end residues are part of each CDR3. Each record gives: V gene, clone size, J gene, D gene, CDR3 DNA, CDR3 protein. The D gene is left open where the match is weak. Expanded clones are given a class, and other clones once, few, many or no size at all.

v_gene: TRBV6-1; abundance: .; j_gene: TRBJ2-7; d_gene: TRBD2; CDR3nt: TGTGCAACCCAGCGGACTAGCGGAACCTACGAGCAGTACTTC; CDR3aa: CATQRTSGTYEQYF
v_gene: TRBV5-1; abundance: few; j_gene: TRBJ2-7; d_gene: TRBD1; CDR3nt: TGCGCCAGCAGCTTCAGGGGGCTAAACTACGAGCAGTACTTC; CDR3aa: CASSFRGLNYEQYF
v_gene: TRBV7-9; abundance: .; j_gene: TRBJ1-5; d_gene: .; CDR3nt: TGTGCCAGCAGCTTCGTTAGTGCAGGGGTGGATCAGCCCCAGCATTTT; CDR3aa: CASSFVSAGVDQPQHF
v_gene: TRBV6-5; abundance: .; j_gene: TRBJ1-6; d_gene: .; CDR3nt: TGTGCCAGCAGTTACACATCAGGGCAAAATTCACCCCTCCACTTT; CDR3aa: CASSYTSGQNSPLHF
v_gene: TRBV7-9; abundance: .; j_gene: TRBJ2-1; d_gene: .; CDR3nt: TGTGCCAGCAGCTCAAGGGAGCGGGTCCCCTACAATGAGCAGTTCTTC; CDR3aa: CASSSRERVPYNEQFF
v_gene: TRBV4-3; abundance: .; j_gene: TRBJ2-6; d_gene: .; CDR3nt: TGCGCCAGCAGCCAAGAGTTCAAAGGGGACTCTGGGGCCAACGTCCTGACTTTC; CDR3aa: CASSQEFKGDSGANVLTF
v_gene: TRBV11-1; abundance: .; j_gene: TRBJ2-5; d_gene: TRBD1; CDR3nt: TGTGCCAGCAGCGCCCCGACAGGGAACCAAGAGACCCAGTACTTC; CDR3aa: CASSAPTGNQETQYF
v_gene: TRBV11-2; abundance: .; j_gene: TRBJ2-5; d_gene: TRBD1; CDR3nt: TGTGCCAGCAGCCCCTCGCTCGGGACAGAGGAGACCCAGTACTTC; CDR3aa: CASSPSLGTEETQYF
v_gene: TRBV6-5; abundance: .; j_gene: TRBJ2-1; d_gene: .; CDR3nt: TGTGCCAGCAGTAAAACCCGGGACAATTTCAATGAGCAGTTCTTC; CDR3aa: CASSKTRDNFNEQFF
v_gene: TRBV15; abundance: once; j_gene: TRBJ1-5; d_gene: .; CDR3nt: TGTGCCACCGGAGATGGGTGGGAGGGATCATATCAGCCCCAGCATTTT; CDR3aa: CATGDGWEGSYQPQHF
v_gene: TRBV19; abundance: .; j_gene: TRBJ2-3; d_gene: TRBD1; CDR3nt: TGTGCCAGTAGTATCCGGACAGGGGGCACAGATACGCAGTATTTT; CDR3aa: CASSIRTGGTDTQYF
v_gene: TRBV4-1; abundance: .; j_gene: TRBJ1-1; d_gene: .; CDR3nt: TGCGCCAGCAGCCACGGGGGTGGGGCTTTCTTT; CDR3aa: CASSHGGGAFF
v_gene: TRBV4-2; abundance: once; j_gene: TRBJ2-7; d_gene: .; CDR3nt: TGTGCCAGCAGCCAAGATCCGGATCAAAAGGGGGAGCAGTACTTC; CDR3aa: CASSQDPDQKGEQYF
v_gene: TRBV6-5; abundance: .; j_gene: TRBJ2-7; d_gene: .; CDR3nt: TGTGCCAGCAGCTTAGACCAGACCAGGGACGAGCAGTACTTC; CDR3aa: CASSLDQTRDEQYF
v_gene: TRBV28; abundance: .; j_gene: TRBJ1-2; d_gene: .; CDR3nt: TGTGCCAGCAGTCCTGGACAGTATGGCTACACCTTC; CDR3aa: CASSPGQYGYTF
v_gene: TRBV27; abundance: .; j_gene: TRBJ1-6; d_gene: .; CDR3nt: TGTGCCAGCAGACCCGGCGCCGCGGGGAGCAATTCACCCCTCCACTTT; CDR3aa: CASRPGAAGSNSPLHF
v_gene: TRBV2; abundance: .; j_gene: TRBJ2-7; d_gene: .; CDR3nt: TGTGCCAGCAAGAGTAGACAGAGATTCGACGAGCAGTACTTC; CDR3aa: CASKSRQRFDEQYF
v_gene: TRBV28; abundance: .; j_gene: TRBJ2-7; d_gene: TRBD1; CDR3nt: TGTGCCAGCAGTTTCCTCCAGACAGGGTCCTTAGGGGAGCAGTACTTC; CDR3aa: CASSFLQTGSLGEQYF
v_gene: TRBV20-1; abundance: .; j_gene: TRBJ2-5; d_gene: .; CDR3nt: TGCAGTGCGCAAGTAGAAGAGACCCAGTACTTC; CDR3aa: CSAQVEETQYF
v_gene: TRBV7-9; abundance: .; j_gene: TRBJ1-5; d_gene: .; CDR3nt: TGTGCCAGCAGCTCGACCGGGGGTGGTAATCAGCCCCAGCATTTT; CDR3aa: CASSSTGGGNQPQHF
v_gene: TRBV6-5; abundance: .; j_gene: TRBJ1-5; d_gene: TRBD1; CDR3nt: TGTGCCAGCAGTCCAGACAGGGCTCGTCAGCCCCAGCATTTT; CDR3aa: CASSPDRARQPQHF
v_gene: TRBV25-1; abundance: .; j_gene: TRBJ2-7; d_gene: .; CDR3nt: TGTGCCAGCAGTGAATCTTTCGTGCAGTACTTC; CDR3aa: CASSESFVQYF
v_gene: TRBV7-3; abundance: .; j_gene: TRBJ2-5; d_gene: TRBD1; CDR3nt: TGTGCCAGCAGCCGGGGACAGGGAGAGACCCAGTACTTC; CDR3aa: CASSRGQGETQYF
v_gene: TRBV7-8; abundance: .; j_gene: TRBJ2-5; d_gene: TRBD2; CDR3nt: TGTGCCAGCAGCTTAGGGTTGACTAGCGGGAGGAGGGAGACCCAGTACTTC; CDR3aa: CASSLGLTSGRRETQYF
v_gene: TRBV7-9; abundance: .; j_gene: TRBJ2-7; d_gene: .; CDR3nt: TGTGCCAGCAGCGCTAAGGGACTGGCGAGCTACGAGCAGTACTTC; CDR3aa: CASSAKGLASYEQYF
v_gene: TRBV4-1; abundance: .; j_gene: TRBJ1-2; d_gene: .; CDR3nt: TGCGCCAGCAGCCAATTGAGACAGTCCCCTAACTATGACTACACCTTC; CDR3aa: CASSQLRQSPNYDYTF
v_gene: TRBV6-5; abundance: .; j_gene: TRBJ2-7; d_gene: .; CDR3nt: TGTGCCAGCAGTTACTCGTTTAGAGCCTACGAGCAGTACTTC; CDR3aa: CASSYSFRAYEQYF
v_gene: TRBV7-2; abundance: once; j_gene: TRBJ2-5; d_gene: .; CDR3nt: TGTGCCAGCAGCTTAGCGCTGGTTGAGGAGACCCAGTACTTC; CDR3aa: CASSLALVEETQYF
v_gene: TRBV28; abundance: .; j_gene: TRBJ2-7; d_gene: TRBD2; CDR3nt: TGTGCCAGCAGTTTATTGGTGGGAGGGCCAACTGGTTACGAGCAGTACTTC; CDR3aa: CASSLLVGGPTGYEQYF
v_gene: TRBV28; abundance: .; j_gene: TRBJ2-1; d_gene: .; CDR3nt: TGTGCCAGCAGTTTATATGGGAGTCACAATGAGCAGTTCTTC; CDR3aa: CASSLYGSHNEQFF
v_gene: TRBV5-4; abundance: .; j_gene: TRBJ2-2; d_gene: .; CDR3nt: TGTGCCAGCAGGACGAGCGGGACCGGGGAGCTGTTTTTT; CDR3aa: CASRTSGTGELFF
v_gene: TRBV28; abundance: .; j_gene: TRBJ2-1; d_gene: .; CDR3nt: TGTGCCAGCACGACTAGTCGTGGATCCTACAATGAGCAGTTCTTC; CDR3aa: CASTTSRGSYNEQFF
v_gene: TRBV25-1; abundance: .; j_gene: TRBJ2-7; d_gene: TRBD2; CDR3nt: TGTGCCAGCAGTGAACTGGGACTAGCGGGAGGAGGCGAGCAGTACTTC; CDR3aa: CASSELGLAGGGEQYF
v_gene: TRBV27; abundance: .; j_gene: TRBJ2-1; d_gene: TRBD2; CDR3nt: TGTGCCAGCAGTTTATCGAGGAGCGGGAGGGAGAATGAGCAGTTCTTC; CDR3aa: CASSLSRSGRENEQFF
v_gene: TRBV6-6; abundance: .; j_gene: TRBJ2-2; d_gene: .; CDR3nt: TGTGCCAGCAGAGAAGTATTCGGCGGGGAGCTGTTTTTT; CDR3aa: CASREVFGGELFF
v_gene: TRBV19; abundance: .; j_gene: TRBJ2-3; d_gene: TRBD2; CDR3nt: TGTGCCAGTAGTCCCCGGGGTAGCGGGAGTAGCACAGATACGCAGTATTTT; CDR3aa: CASSPRGSGSSTDTQYF
v_gene: TRBV5-1; abundance: .; j_gene: TRBJ1-2; d_gene: TRBD1; CDR3nt: TGCGCCAGCAGCTTTCAACGACCGACACAGGGGGCGAGTGGCTACACCTTC; CDR3aa: CASSFQRPTQGASGYTF
v_gene: TRBV19; abundance: .; j_gene: TRBJ1-4; d_gene: .; CDR3nt: TGTGCCAGTCAGCGAGCAACTAATGAAAAACTGTTTTTT; CDR3aa: CASQRATNEKLFF
v_gene: TRBV28; abundance: .; j_gene: TRBJ2-2; d_gene: TRBD1; CDR3nt: TGTGCTCTGGGGGACAGGGTGAACACCGGGGAGCTGTTTTTT; CDR3aa: CALGDRVNTGELFF
v_gene: TRBV5-4; abundance: once; j_gene: TRBJ2-4; d_gene: TRBD1; CDR3nt: TGTGCCAGCAGCGTCCGGGACAGGGAAGTCTTC; CDR3aa: CASSVRDREVF
v_gene: TRBV19; abundance: .; j_gene: TRBJ1-1; d_gene: TRBD1; CDR3nt: TGTGCCAGTAGTATAGATCGGGGACAGGGGTTCGCTGAAGCTTTCTTT; CDR3aa: CASSIDRGQGFAEAFF
v_gene: TRBV6-5; abundance: .; j_gene: TRBJ1-4; d_gene: TRBD1; CDR3nt: TGTGCCAGCAGCTTGACAGGGGGAACTAATGAAAAACTGTTTTTT; CDR3aa: CASSLTGGTNEKLFF
v_gene: TRBV19; abundance: once; j_gene: TRBJ2-6; d_gene: TRBD1; CDR3nt: TGTGCCACCGGGACAGGGCTCTCTGGGGCCAACGTCCTGACTTTC; CDR3aa: CATGTGLSGANVLTF
v_gene: TRBV4-3; abundance: .; j_gene: TRBJ1-6; d_gene: .; CDR3nt: TGCGCCAGCAGCCAAGCTCGGGGATTAAATTCACCCCTCCACTTT; CDR3aa: CASSQARGLNSPLHF
v_gene: TRBV5-4; abundance: .; j_gene: TRBJ2-7; d_gene: .; CDR3nt: TGTGCCAGCAGCTTGCGGGACGAGCAGTACTTC; CDR3aa: CASSLRDEQYF
v_gene: TRBV5-1; abundance: .; j_gene: TRBJ2-5; d_gene: .; CDR3nt: TGCGCCAGCAGCTTGGCCATTGGGGGCACAATGGAGACCCAGTACTTC; CDR3aa: CASSLAIGGTMETQYF
v_gene: TRBV2; abundance: .; j_gene: TRBJ2-7; d_gene: .; CDR3nt: TGTGCCAGCACCACCTCAAAAAGCCGGGGGGCCGGGCACGAGCAGTACTTC; CDR3aa: CASTTSKSRGAGHEQYF